The T cell receptor (beta chain) under discussion was sequenced for a study of OX40 agonist ivuxolimab in advanced cancers. On the study more broadly: Participants could have had prior anti-PD-1, anti-PD-L1 or anti-CTLA-4 therapy, and less than 45% had some.

Systemic immunosuppression or autoimmune disease history was grounds to exclude patients. The V gene lost 0 bases and the J gene lost 10 bases, with 13 bases spanning the gap. The CDR3 extends over 13 amino acids. Germline CDR1 reads SGHDT; CDR2 reads YYEEEE. This clone has only a few counts. Sequencing used immunoSEQ multiplex PCR; TCRdb keeps in-frame clones, though not all of them. The sample holds about 35,000 clones, 76% seen once. The chain employs TRBV5-6 and TRBJ1-1; the D is unclear. The sample was CD4+ or CD8+ T cells sorted from blood, taken in a trial of the OX40 agonist ivuxolimab. This clonotype was sampled from an adult with an advanced solid tumor such as melanoma, head and neck, liver or kidney cancer. The CDR3 DNA reads as TGTGCCAGCAGCTTGGTGAACAGCCTGGGAGCTTTCTTT. Its translation is CASSLVNSLGAFF.